These T cell receptor beta chains were read from a single sample in a study of a mutant IDH1 vaccine in newly diagnosed glioma. The method was immunoSEQ multiplex PCR; TCRdb's version includes in-frame clones alone and lacks a portion of them. The sample has around 50,000 clones, 84% seen once. Their cognate antigens are unknown. This material consisted of PBMCs, taken from a glioma patient whose treatment included an IDH1 peptide vaccine. The receptors were gathered from a woman in her late teens or twenties with glioma. Both conserved end residues are trimmed from each CDR3. The order of the fields is V gene, J gene, D gene, CDR3 protein. A D gene is named only where the DNA matches it firmly.

TRBV30	TRBJ1-1	-	AWRREGEAF
TRBV19	TRBJ2-3	TRBD1	ASRVGQGATDTQY
TRBV6-6	TRBJ1-5	-	ASRTGGGNQPQH
TRBV5-4	TRBJ1-1	-	ASSFQGNTEAF
TRBV5-1	TRBJ2-7	TRBD2	ASSETGTSGNEQY
TRBV6-5	TRBJ2-2	-	ASSSDSNTGELF
TRBV5-1	TRBJ1-2	-	ASTVTPTGTYGYT
TRBV10-1	TRBJ1-2	-	ASSESTMNYGYT
TRBV18	TRBJ2-2	TRBD2	ASSPLGGRVDGELF
TRBV7-9	TRBJ1-3	-	ASSISGDSGNTIY
TRBV7-9	TRBJ1-4	-	ASSLGRERGEKLF
TRBV27	TRBJ2-7	TRBD2	ASSLAGDGPYEQY
TRBV7-2	TRBJ1-1	TRBD1	ASSRDRGSGLF
TRBV5-4	TRBJ2-3	-	ASSSDGDTQY
TRBV30	-	-	AWSDSYEQY
TRBV6-5	TRBJ2-7	TRBD1	ASSPNRGGMWEQY
TRBV5-1	TRBJ2-5	-	ASSLAGGAGETQY
TRBV29-1	TRBJ2-1	-	SYSGGVNEQF
TRBV4-1	TRBJ2-1	-	ASSHLLGTSYNEQF
TRBV6-1	TRBJ2-7	-	ASSATGYEQY
TRBV14	TRBJ2-1	TRBD1	ASSGDRKQF
TRBV6-5	TRBJ2-7	TRBD1	ASSYPSGTGYNEQY